A single sample gave rise to the 22 T cell receptor beta chains below, sequenced in a study of vaccination effects on CD4 cells after COVID-19. Libraries were prepared by immunoSEQ multiplex PCR; TCRdb keeps only in-frame clonotypes and omits some of them. The table includes 55,000 or so clones, roughly 70% detected once. Antigen-specific CD4+ T cells were first expanded with viral peptide pools by the ViraFEST assay and only then sequenced. A 10-day culture period preceded the isolation of CD4+ T cells. Absence of prior SARS-CoV-2 infection characterized the vaccine recipients, who showed negative nucleocapsid antibodies. Which antigens these TCRs recognize remains unknown. The specimen was CD4+ T cells from PBMCs cultured with SARS-CoV-2 spike peptides, collected before COVID-19 vaccination. The source of these receptors is a human donor who received a COVID-19 vaccine.

The rearrangement uses TRBV11-2 and TRBJ1-6, with 7 bases identical to TRBD1. Germline CDR1 is SGHAT and CDR2 is FQNNGV. Trimming at V came to 1 base and at J to 13 bases, leaving 7 bases not matched to a gene. There are 14 residues in the CDR3. DNA of the CDR3: TGTGCCAGCAGCTTAGCTATTGGGGACAGCCCCCTCCACTTT. As protein: CASSLAIGDSPLHF.

This clone was picked up one time. A junction boundary mismatches the germline segment, possibly from a read error. V is TRBV7-7 and J is TRBJ2-5; 9 bases fit TRBD2. The germline V gene encodes CDR1 SSHAT and CDR2 FNYEAQ (reference sequence). This CDR3 is 15 amino acids long. CDR3 nucleotide sequence: TGTGCTAGCAGCTTAGTAGCGGGGGAGCAAGAGACCCAGTACTTC. This sequence encodes CASSLVAGEQETQYF.

V gene TRBV5-4 combines with J gene TRBJ1-2, with D maybe TRBD1 (6 bases). Deletions cut 4 bases from V and 8 bases from J, with 12 bases between. CDR1 SGHNT and CDR2 YYREEE come from the germline V gene (reference sequence). The length of the CDR3 is 12 residues. This CDR3 reads CASSLGHRGYTF. The CDR3 region has the DNA TGTGCCAGCAGCCTGGGACATCGAGGCTACACCTTC.

The chain carries TRBV5-1 and TRBJ1-1; possible D gene TRBD1, 5 bases. Germline V gene sequence: CDR1 SGHRS, CDR2 YFSETQ. The CDR3 length is 11 residues. The V end was cut by 1 base, the J end by 10 bases, with 8 bases between. The CDR3, as DNA: TGCGCCAGCAGCTTGAACGGGGGAGCTTTCTTT. Its protein product is CASSLNGGAFF.

V usage is TRBV12-3 or TRBV12-4 and J usage is TRBJ1-1, with D possibly being TRBD1 (6 bases). This CDR3 region has 11 residues. V shed 6 bases and J shed 11 bases, with 13 bases lying between them. The CDR3 region is CASSPRGRAFF. As DNA, the CDR3 is TGTGCCAGCAGCCCTAGGGGGAGGGCTTTCTTT.

This clone was observed a handful of times. The J gene is TRBJ1-5, the V gene TRBV3-1 (or the pseudogene TRBV3-2); D is ambiguous. The CDR3 is made up of 14 amino acids. Germline V CDR1 and CDR2: LGHDT, YNNKEL (reference sequence). V lost 2 bases, J lost 3 bases, and 8 bases lay in between. The CDR3 DNA sequence: TGTGCCAGCAGCCAATCCTCAGTCAATCAGCCCCAGCATTTT. It encodes CASSQSSVNQPQHF.

The genes are TRBV25-1 and TRBJ1-1; no definite D call. Germline CDR1 and CDR2: MGHDK and SYGVNS. This CDR3 has 11 residues. Between the trimmed V and J ends, which lost 3 bases and 7 bases, there was a span of 6 bases. The CDR3, as DNA: TGTGCCAGCAGTGATTTCAATGAAGCTTTCTTT. This translates into CASSDFNEAFF.

This clone is a singleton in its sample. The J gene is TRBJ2-1, the V gene TRBV7-8; 8 bases agree with TRBD2. V shed 3 bases, J shed 1 base, and the junction held 2 bases outside the gene matches. Per germline, CDR1 SGHVS and CDR2 FQNEAQ. CDR3 length: 15 amino acids. The CDR3 sequence: CASSFASGSYNEQFF. DNA of the CDR3: TGTGCCAGCAGCTTCGCTAGCGGGTCCTACAATGAGCAGTTCTTC.

This rearrangement joins TRBV20-1 to TRBJ1-2; D uncertain. The V and J ends lost 0 bases and 8 bases respectively, with 7 bases between them. CDR1 is DFQATT, CDR2 SNEGSKA, per germline (reference sequence). The CDR3 has 11 residues. The CDR3 DNA is TGCAGTGCTAGAGAAGGTCTCGGCTACACCTTC. Translated, it gives CSAREGLGYTF.

The gene calls are TRBV7-2 and TRBJ1-1, with 7 bases fitting TRBD1. Germline CDR1 is SGHTA and CDR2 is FQGNSA. The CDR3 loop spans 14 amino acids. The V segment lost 5 bases and the J segment 0 bases; nucleotides outside the gene matches: 3. CDR3 sequence (DNA): TGTGCCAGCAGCCGGGACAGCATGAACACTGAAGCTTTCTTT. As protein: CASSRDSMNTEAFF.

This clone was recorded only once. This chain links TRBV28 with TRBJ2-2, with 8 bases that match TRBD1. This CDR3 has 15 amino acids. Germline assignment: CDR1 MDHEN and CDR2 SYDVKM. V shed 6 bases, J shed 1 base, and the junction held 4 bases outside the gene matches. As DNA, the CDR3 is TGTGCCAGCAGGACCGGGACAGGGAACACCGGGGAGCTGTTTTTT. Translating it yields CASRTGTGNTGELFF.

The genes are TRBV30 and TRBJ1-1; D gene ambiguous. CDR1 and CDR2 from the germline V gene are GTSNPN and SVGIG (reference sequence). CDR3 length: 12 residues. V was cut by 3 bases and J by 8 bases, with 13 bases left in between. The CDR3 loop reads CAWSRRIEEAFF. In DNA, the CDR3 is TGTGCCTGGAGCAGGAGGATTGAGGAAGCTTTCTTT.

This clone was recorded only once. V gene TRBV30 combines with J gene TRBJ2-4; D perhaps matches TRBD2 (6 bases). This CDR3 is built from 15 residues. Looked up from germline, CDR1 is GTSNPN and CDR2 is SVGIG (reference sequence). Deletions cut 3 bases from V and 0 bases from J, with 12 bases between. CDR3 DNA: TGTGCCTGGAGCTCTAGCGAACTAGCCAAAAACATTCAGTACTTC. Its translation: CAWSSSELAKNIQYF.

The chain carries TRBV19 and TRBJ1-2; no reliable D call. V was pared by 3 bases and J by 4 bases, with 21 bases between. There are 17 residues in the CDR3. Germline CDR1 and CDR2: LNHDA and SQIVND (reference sequence). In DNA, the CDR3 is TGTGCCAGTAGTATGACCGGAGGCGGCAGTTTCAGCTATGGCTACACCTTC. Protein sequence: CASSMTGGGSFSYGYTF.

The chain combines TRBV5-1 with TRBJ1-5; D not certain. Germline CDR1 and CDR2: SGHRS and YFSETQ. The ends were cut back, 4 bases at V and 2 bases at J, with 10 bases in the middle. The CDR3 has 14 amino acids. CDR3 region: CASSPDSGNQPQHF. The CDR3, as DNA: TGCGCCAGCAGCCCGGACTCGGGCAATCAGCCCCAGCATTTT.

This sequence joins TRBV2 and TRBJ1-1; 7 nucleotides line up with TRBD1. Germline V CDR1 and CDR2: SNHLY, FYNNEI. Losses at the gene ends were 5 bases for V and 8 bases for J; bases not matched to a gene: 5. The CDR3 totals 12 residues. Here the CDR3 reads CASSSGGWEAFF. The DNA of the CDR3 is TGTGCCAGCAGTTCAGGGGGATGGGAAGCTTTCTTT.

The chain's CDR3 is CASSPGFDRFSYNEQFF. CDR3 in DNA: TGTGCCAGCAGCCCTGGGTTTGACAGGTTCTCCTACAATGAGCAGTTCTTC. J is TRBJ2-1 and V is TRBV3-1 (or the pseudogene TRBV3-2); D perhaps matches TRBD1 (6 bases). The CDR3 sequence is 17 residues long. The germline V and J ends were trimmed by 4 bases and 0 bases, with 16 bases remaining between them. From germline, CDR1 is LGHDT and CDR2 YNNKEL (reference sequence).

The gene calls are TRBV5-4 and TRBJ1-3; D uncertain. Per germline, CDR1 SGHNT and CDR2 YYREEE (reference sequence). V gave up 0 bases and J gave up 2 bases, with 12 bases separating them. CDR3 size: 16 residues. In DNA form, the CDR3 reads TGTGCCAGCAGCTTGGCAGGCGGAGGCGCTGGAAACACCATATATTTT. Protein sequence: CASSLAGGGAGNTIYF.

The gene calls are TRBV18 and TRBJ2-1, with 10 bases aligning to TRBD1. V was pared by 6 bases and J by 9 bases, with 8 bases of the junction left unmatched. Germline V gives CDR1 KGHSH, CDR2 LQKENI. The CDR3 sequence is 14 residues long. In nucleotides, the CDR3 is TGTGCCAGCTCGCGGGACAGGGGTCGAGGTGAGCAGTTCTTC. Its protein is CASSRDRGRGEQFF.

This clone was counted only a few times. The V gene is TRBV18, the J gene TRBJ2-2; D is possibly TRBD2 (5 bases). V was shortened by 3 bases and J by 7 bases, with 6 bases between the two germline ends. Looked up from germline, CDR1 is KGHSH and CDR2 is LQKENI. This CDR3 has 12 amino acids. Here the CDR3 DNA reads TGTGCCAGCTCACCGGCGGGCGGGGAGCTGTTTTTT. This gives the protein CASSPAGGELFF.

This clone was observed a handful of times. Other DNA variants within this sample encode the same CDR3. The genes are TRBV5-1 and TRBJ1-1; D unresolved. The CDR3 extends over 14 amino acids. Germline loops: CDR1 SGHRS, CDR2 YFSETQ. The V gene lost 0 bases and the J gene lost 5 bases, with 11 bases spanning the gap. In nucleotides, the CDR3 is TGCGCCAGCAGCTTGGCCGCGGGCGGGACTGAAGCTTTCTTT. The encoded protein is CASSLAAGGTEAFF.

This clone was detected a few times. The chain carries TRBV30 and TRBJ1-2; D is unresolved. The CDR3 length is 10 residues. V was trimmed by 7 bases and J by 8 bases, leaving 11 bases between them. Germline V gives CDR1 GTSNPN, CDR2 SVGIG (reference sequence). As DNA, the CDR3 is TGTGCCTTATTAATGGGGGGCTACACCTTC. Translating it yields CALLMGGYTF.